Shown below are 17 T cell receptor beta chains from a single sample sequenced in a study of T cells in Graves' hyperthyroidism and ophthalmopathy. RNA transcripts yielded amplified TCR beta CDR3 regions. The HTBI primer set was used in a first-round RT-PCR of the TCR CDR3. Each CDR3 protein gets one entry after TCRdb re-called the multiplex PCR reads with MiXCR. The sample has 350,000 or so distinct CDR3 sequences; 17% are singletons. Sequenced: blood. The receptors here all came from a woman aged 25-40 years with Graves' hyperthyroidism that later progressed to Graves' ophthalmopathy.

This clonotype has more than one count but fewer than ten. The gene calls are TRBV6-2 or TRBV6-3 and TRBJ2-3; a weak D match, TRBD2 (5 bases). CDR1 MNHEY and CDR2 SVGEGT come from the germline V gene. With 0 bases removed from V and 3 bases from J, the gap between germline ends came to 13 bases. There are 16 residues in the CDR3. The CDR3 here is CASSYSYTERTDTQYF. CDR3 DNA sequence: TGTGCCAGCAGTTACTCGTATACGGAGCGGACAGATACGCAGTATTTT.

This clonotype was counted once. Being one base from a much bigger clone, this may be a read error. This rearrangement joins TRBV30 to TRBJ2-1, with TRBD2 matching over 7 bases. The CDR3 length is 16 residues. Germline CDR1 reads GTSNPN; CDR2 reads SVGIG (reference sequence). V lost 4 bases, J lost 6 bases, and 15 bases stayed unmatched. CDR3 loop: CAWTVGWRENFNEQFF. The CDR3 bases are TGTGCCTGGACTGTAGGCTGGCGGGAGAATTTCAATGAGCAGTTCTTC. Combining the CDR3 with reference TRBV30 and TRBJ2-1 gives the whole variable domain SQTIHQWPATLVQPVGSPLSLECTVEGTSNPNLYWYRQAAGRGLQLLFYSVGIGQISSEVPQNLSASRPQDRQFILSSKKLLLSDSGFYLCAWTVGWRENFNEQFFGPGTRLTVL.

This clonotype has just a few counts. The chain joins TRBV6-2 or TRBV6-3 to TRBJ1-5, with D tentatively TRBD1 (5 bases). Germline V gene data show CDR1 as MNHEY and CDR2 as SVGEGT. Trimming removed 0 bases at V and 7 bases at J, with 10 bases between. The CDR3 covers 14 residues. The CDR3 coding sequence is TGTGCCAGCAGTTACTCCGGGGGGAGCCAGCCCCAGCATTTT. Protein sequence: CASSYSGGSQPQHF.

This clonotype was detected many times. The rearrangement joins TRBV7-9 to TRBJ2-2; D perhaps matches TRBD2 (6 bases). The CDR3 has 14 residues. Per the germline V gene, CDR1 is SEHNR and CDR2 is FQNEAQ (reference sequence). The V end lost 2 bases, the J end lost 4 bases, and 8 bases lay between the germline ends. CDR3 protein: CASSLREATGELFF. DNA of the CDR3: TGTGCCAGCAGCTTAAGGGAGGCCACCGGGGAGCTGTTTTTT.

This clonotype was seen ten or more times. The chain employs TRBV28 and TRBJ2-7, with D perhaps matching TRBD1 (5 bases). The CDR3 covers 12 residues. Between the trimmed V and J ends, which lost 9 bases and 5 bases, there was a span of 14 bases. Germline CDR1 MDHEN, CDR2 SYDVKM. The CDR3 nucleotides are TGTGCCAGTTTCACCAGGGTCCACGAGCAGTACTTC. This codes for CASFTRVHEQYF.

This clonotype has at least ten counts. The V gene is TRBV24-1, the J gene TRBJ2-2; the D call may be TRBD1 or TRBD2 (6 bases each). This CDR3 contains 13 residues. V was trimmed by 7 bases and J by 7 bases, leaving 12 bases between them. CDR1 is KGHDR and CDR2 is SFDVKD in the germline V gene. The CDR3 spells CATRGGSGGELFF. The CDR3 coding sequence is TGTGCCACCAGAGGGGGGAGTGGCGGGGAGCTGTTTTTT.

The chain carries TRBV4-1 and TRBJ2-6; D is perhaps TRBD1 (6 bases). There are 19 residues in the CDR3. Germline V gives CDR1 MGHRA, CDR2 YSYEKL. V lost 5 bases to trimming and J lost 0 bases, with 20 bases between them. The CDR3 DNA sequence: TGCGCCAGCAGCGCTTTTACCAGGGGCTCCTCCTCTGGGGCCAACGTCCTGACTTTC. It codes for CASSAFTRGSSSGANVLTF.

This clonotype was counted at least ten times. The chain couples TRBV30 to TRBJ2-7; D possibly matches TRBD1 or TRBD2 (5 bases each). Germline CDR1 is GTSNPN and CDR2 is SVGIG (reference sequence). V lost 2 bases and J lost 3, with 17 bases in between. The CDR3 loop spans 15 amino acids. For the CDR3, the DNA is TGTGCCTGGAGTAGCGGCCAGGGAGTTATCTACGAGCAGTACTTC. Residues: CAWSSGQGVIYEQYF.

At least ten counts were recorded for this clonotype. V gene TRBV9 combines with J gene TRBJ1-2; no reliable D call. Trimming cost V 2 bases and J 2 bases, with 13 bases left between them. The CDR3 length is 15 residues. Germline values: CDR1 SGDLS, CDR2 YYNGEE. CDR3 loop: CASSVLPSFNYGYTF. The CDR3, as DNA: TGTGCCAGCAGCGTTTTGCCTTCATTCAACTATGGCTACACCTTC.

Ten or more counts support this clonotype. The chain employs TRBV2 and TRBJ2-2; no definite D call. V was shortened by 3 bases and J by 6 bases, with 11 bases between the two germline ends. Germline V gene data show CDR1 as SNHLY and CDR2 as FYNNEI. This CDR3 has 14 residues. CDR3 sequence: CASSEDVGSGELFF. CDR3 DNA: TGTGCCAGCAGTGAGGATGTGGGTTCCGGGGAGCTGTTTTTT.

In its sample, this clonotype was seen many times. The chain uses TRBV19 and TRBJ2-2, with D unclear. CDR1 and CDR2 (germline): LNHDA, SQIVND (reference sequence). V lost 9 bases and J lost 6, with 8 bases in between. The CDR3 has 11 amino acids. The CDR3: CASSFPGELFF. CDR3 nucleotide sequence: TGTGCCAGCAGTTTCCCCGGGGAGCTGTTTTTT.

This clonotype has ten or more counts. The chain couples TRBV28 to TRBJ1-4; D is undetermined. Germline V CDR1 and CDR2: MDHEN, SYDVKM. The CDR3 runs 13 residues. V was cut by 5 bases and J by 5 bases, with 9 bases left in between. The CDR3 DNA follows: TGTGCCAGCAGTGACTATAGGAATGAAAAACTGTTTTTT. It is translated as CASSDYRNEKLFF. The complete variable domain, with remaining parts taken from reference TRBV28 and TRBJ1-4, reads DVKVTQSSRYLVKRTGEKVFLECVQDMDHENMFWYRQDPGLGLRLIYFSYDVKMKEKGDIPEGYSVSREKKERFSLILESASTNQTSMYLCASSDYRNEKLFFGSGTQLSVL.

The chain has TRBV7-2 and TRBJ2-3; 9 bases are shared with TRBD2. V shed 1 base, J shed 9 bases, and the junction held 11 bases outside the gene matches. The germline CDR1 and CDR2 sequences are SGHTA and FQGNSA. The CDR3 sequence is 16 residues long. The chain's CDR3 is CASSLEGSSGSTTQYF. CDR3 DNA sequence: TGTGCCAGCAGCTTAGAGGGTAGTAGCGGGAGTACGACGCAGTATTTT.

This clonotype was found many times. The chain recombines TRBV30 with TRBJ1-6, with TRBD1 matching 9 bases. Losses at the gene ends were 7 bases for V and 8 bases for J; bases not matched to a gene: 9. The length of the CDR3 is 14 residues. The germline CDR1 and CDR2 sequences are GTSNPN and SVGIG (reference sequence). This CDR3 reads CASSGTGTYSPLHF. In DNA form, the CDR3 reads TGTGCCTCCTCCGGGACAGGGACCTATTCACCCCTCCACTTT.

This clonotype has at least ten counts. V gene TRBV7-8 combines with J gene TRBJ2-7, with 8 positions matching TRBD2. This CDR3 contains 15 residues. Losses at the gene ends were 1 base for V and 0 bases for J; bases not matched to a gene: 2. Looked up from germline, CDR1 is SGHVS and CDR2 is FQNEAQ. CDR3 loop: CASSLERGISYEQYF. In nucleotides, the CDR3 is TGTGCCAGCAGCTTAGAGCGGGGGATCTCCTACGAGCAGTACTTC.

J is TRBJ2-4 and V is TRBV7-9; D possibly corresponds to TRBD2 (5 bases). V was pared by 1 base and J by 0 bases, with 10 bases between. The CDR3 runs to 16 residues. Per the germline V gene, CDR1 is SEHNR and CDR2 is FQNEAQ (reference sequence). CDR3 DNA sequence: TGTGCCAGCAGCTTAGATTTCGGAGGAGCCAAAAACATTCAGTACTTC. Its protein is CASSLDFGGAKNIQYF. Complete variable domain (other parts from reference TRBV7-9 and TRBJ2-4): DTGVSQNPRHKITKRGQNVTFRCDPISEHNRLYWYRQTLGQGPEFLTYFQNEAQLEKSRLLSDRFSAERPKGSFSTLEIQRTEQGDSAMYLCASSLDFGGAKNIQYFGAGTRLSVL.

The rearrangement uses TRBV2 and TRBJ1-1; no firm D call. Germline CDR1 and CDR2: SNHLY and FYNNEI. This CDR3 spans 12 amino acids. V was pared by 5 bases and J by 7 bases, with 11 bases between. The CDR3 loop reads CASSPIPIEAFF. The CDR3 nucleotides read TGTGCCAGCAGTCCTATCCCGATTGAAGCTTTCTTT.